The clone carrying this T cell receptor (beta chain) was found a few times. The sample comes from a study of blood T cell repertoires in COVID-19. At the level of the study: Spain, Italy and the United States supplied samples that represented acute and convalescent COVID-19.

The V end was cut by 0 bases, the J end by 0 bases, with 18 bases between. CDR1 is LGHNA and CDR2 is YNFKEQ in the germline V gene. This CDR3 has 19 amino acids. Clones were read by immunoSEQ multiplex PCR, and TCRdb kept only the in-frame ones, dropping some. The table lists around 260,000 clones, 75% to 90% of them singletons. Sequenced: peripheral blood. V usage is TRBV4-2 and J usage is TRBJ1-3; D not certain. The sequence came from a man aged 30 to 45 with acute or convalescent COVID-19. The CDR3: CASSQEVVTALSSGNTIYF. The CDR3 coding sequence is TGTGCCAGCAGCCAAGAGGTGGTAACCGCACTTAGCTCTGGAAACACCATATATTTT.